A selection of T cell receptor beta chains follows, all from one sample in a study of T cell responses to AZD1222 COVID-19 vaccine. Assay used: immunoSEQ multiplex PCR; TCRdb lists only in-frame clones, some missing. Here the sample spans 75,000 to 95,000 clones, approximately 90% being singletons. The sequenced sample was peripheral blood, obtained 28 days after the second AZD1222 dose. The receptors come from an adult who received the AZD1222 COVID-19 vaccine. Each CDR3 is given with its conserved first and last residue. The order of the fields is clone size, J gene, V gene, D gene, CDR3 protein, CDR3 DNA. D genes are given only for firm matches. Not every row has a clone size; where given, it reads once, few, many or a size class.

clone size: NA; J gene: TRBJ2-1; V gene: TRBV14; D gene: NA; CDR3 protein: CASSQDGRINEQFF; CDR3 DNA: TGTGCCAGCAGCCAAGACGGGAGAATCAATGAGCAGTTCTTC
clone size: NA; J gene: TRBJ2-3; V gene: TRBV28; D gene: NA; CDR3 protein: CASSSSYGPRDTQYF; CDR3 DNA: TGTGCCAGCAGTTCCTCATACGGGCCGCGTGATACGCAGTATTTT
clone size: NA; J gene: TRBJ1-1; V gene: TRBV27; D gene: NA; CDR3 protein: CASSLGPWGTEAFF; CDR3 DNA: TGTGCCAGCAGTTTAGGCCCCTGGGGGACTGAAGCTTTCTTT
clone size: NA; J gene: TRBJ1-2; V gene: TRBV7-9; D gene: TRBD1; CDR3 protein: CASSSQGGDGYTF; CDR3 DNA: TGTGCCAGCAGCTCACAGGGGGGTGATGGCTACACCTTC
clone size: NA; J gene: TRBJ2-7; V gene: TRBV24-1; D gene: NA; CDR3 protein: CATSAGGRDEQYF; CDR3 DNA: TGTGCCACCAGTGCGGGGGGCAGGGACGAGCAGTACTTC
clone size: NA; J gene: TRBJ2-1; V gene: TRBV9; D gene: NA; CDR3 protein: CASSPRGGGAYNEQFF; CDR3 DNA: TGTGCCAGCAGCCCCAGAGGGGGGGGAGCCTACAATGAGCAGTTCTTC
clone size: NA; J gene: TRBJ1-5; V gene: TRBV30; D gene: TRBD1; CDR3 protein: CAWSPWTGRSNQPQHF; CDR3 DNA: TGTGCCTGGAGTCCGTGGACAGGACGTAGCAATCAGCCCCAGCATTTT
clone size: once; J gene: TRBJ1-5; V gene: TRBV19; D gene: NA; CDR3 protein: CASSIFHEVRPGLMHQPQHF; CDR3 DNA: TGTGCCAGTAGTATATTTCATGAGGTAAGGCCAGGGCTCATGCATCAGCCCCAGCATTTT
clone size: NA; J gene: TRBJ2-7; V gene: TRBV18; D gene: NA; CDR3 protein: CASSPPGRADEQYF; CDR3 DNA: TGTGCCAGCTCACCTCCGGGACGAGCGGACGAGCAGTACTTC
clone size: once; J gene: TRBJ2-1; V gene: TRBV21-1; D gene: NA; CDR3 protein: CASRTDRGHHYNEQFF; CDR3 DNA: TGTGCCAGCAGGACCGACAGGGGGCACCACTACAATGAGCAGTTCTTC
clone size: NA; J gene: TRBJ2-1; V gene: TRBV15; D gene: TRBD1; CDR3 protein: CATSRDREIEQFF; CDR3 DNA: TGTGCCACCAGCAGGGACAGGGAAATTGAGCAGTTCTTC
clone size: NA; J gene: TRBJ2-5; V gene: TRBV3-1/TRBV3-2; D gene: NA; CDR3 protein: CASSQSQLKYF; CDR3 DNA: TGTGCCAGCAGCCAGTCACAGCTAAAGTACTTC
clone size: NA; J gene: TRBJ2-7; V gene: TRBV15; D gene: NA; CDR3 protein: CATSRDKGVSYEQYF; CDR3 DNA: TGTGCCACCAGCAGAGATAAGGGGGTCTCCTACGAGCAGTACTTC
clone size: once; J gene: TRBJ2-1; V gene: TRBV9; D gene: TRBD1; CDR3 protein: CASSPGQEYNEQFF; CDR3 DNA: TGTGCCAGCAGCCCGGGACAGGAGTACAATGAGCAGTTCTTC
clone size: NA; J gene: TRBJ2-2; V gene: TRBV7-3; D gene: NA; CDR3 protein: CASSLLTNTGELFF; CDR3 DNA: TGTGCCAGCAGCTTACTGACGAACACCGGGGAGCTGTTTTTT
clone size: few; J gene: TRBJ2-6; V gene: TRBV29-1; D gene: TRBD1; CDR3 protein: CSVDDRGAGANVLTF; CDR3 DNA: TGCAGCGTAGACGACAGGGGGGCTGGCGCCAACGTCCTGACTTTC
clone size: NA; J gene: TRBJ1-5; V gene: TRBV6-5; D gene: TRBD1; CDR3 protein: CASNFLDRQPQHF; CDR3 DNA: TGTGCCAGCAATTTCTTGGACAGGCAGCCCCAGCATTTT
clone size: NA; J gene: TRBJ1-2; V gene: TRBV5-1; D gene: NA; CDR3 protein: CASSSGDNYGYTF; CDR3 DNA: TGCGCCAGCAGCTCAGGGGATAACTATGGCTACACCTTC
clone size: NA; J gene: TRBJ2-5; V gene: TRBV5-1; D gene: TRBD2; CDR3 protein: CASSSPPGLAFRRETQYF; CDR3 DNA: TGCGCCAGCAGCTCACCCCCGGGACTAGCTTTTAGGAGAGAGACCCAGTACTTC
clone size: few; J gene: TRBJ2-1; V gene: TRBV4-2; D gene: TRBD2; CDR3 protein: CASSQDTGGPGEQFF; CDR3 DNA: TGTGCCAGCAGCCAAGATACGGGAGGGCCAGGGGAGCAGTTCTTC
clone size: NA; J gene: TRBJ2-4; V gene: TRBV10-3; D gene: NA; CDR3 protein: CAISEGLAKNIQYF; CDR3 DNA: TGTGCCATTTCGGAGGGGCTAGCCAAAAACATTCAGTACTTC
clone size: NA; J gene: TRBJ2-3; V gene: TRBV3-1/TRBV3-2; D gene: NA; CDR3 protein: CASSPRDRGVRDTQYF; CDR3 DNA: TGTGCCAGCAGCCCCCGGGACCGAGGTGTACGAGATACGCAGTATTTT
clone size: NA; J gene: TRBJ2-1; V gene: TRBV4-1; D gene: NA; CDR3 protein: CASSQGAGRGYEQFF; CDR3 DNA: TGCGCCAGCAGCCAAGGAGCTGGTCGAGGTTATGAGCAGTTCTTC
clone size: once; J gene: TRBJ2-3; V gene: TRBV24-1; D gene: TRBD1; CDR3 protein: CATSDFGDRGTDTQYF; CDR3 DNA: TGTGCCACCAGTGATTTCGGGGACAGGGGGACAGATACGCAGTATTTT
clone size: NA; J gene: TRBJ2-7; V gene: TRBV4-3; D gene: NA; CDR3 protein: CASSQDLRGIGAYEQYF; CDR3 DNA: TGCGCCAGCAGCCAAGATCTTCGCGGGATCGGAGCCTACGAGCAGTACTTC
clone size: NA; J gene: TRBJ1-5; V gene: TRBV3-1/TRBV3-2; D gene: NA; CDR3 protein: CASSLSGTPSGPNQPQHF; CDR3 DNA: TGTGCCAGCAGCCTGTCAGGGACACCGTCTGGACCTAATCAGCCCCAGCATTTT
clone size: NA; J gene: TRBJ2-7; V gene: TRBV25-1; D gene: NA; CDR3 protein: CASSEIPDGRPEAYEQYF; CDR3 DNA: TGTGCCAGCAGTGAAATCCCCGACGGACGCCCGGAGGCCTACGAGCAGTACTTC
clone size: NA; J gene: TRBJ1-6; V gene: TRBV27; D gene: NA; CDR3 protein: CASSFFGYNSPLHF; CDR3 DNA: TGTGCCAGCAGTTTTTTCGGATATAATTCACCCCTCCACTTT
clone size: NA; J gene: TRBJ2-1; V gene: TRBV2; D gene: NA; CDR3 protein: CASSVDHYNEQFF; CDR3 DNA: TGTGCCAGCAGTGTTGACCATTACAATGAGCAGTTCTTC
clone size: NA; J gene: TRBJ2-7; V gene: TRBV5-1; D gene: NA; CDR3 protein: CASSPETVRPGEQYF; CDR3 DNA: TGCGCCAGCAGCCCTGAGACGGTACGGCCGGGGGAGCAGTACTTC
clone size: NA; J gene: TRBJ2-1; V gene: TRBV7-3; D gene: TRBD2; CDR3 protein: CASSYSGGPGNNEQFF; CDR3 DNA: TGTGCCAGCAGCTACTCGGGGGGGCCAGGAAACAATGAGCAGTTCTTC
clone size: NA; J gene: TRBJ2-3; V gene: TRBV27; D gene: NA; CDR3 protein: CASSLNGGNTQYF; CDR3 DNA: TGTGCCAGCAGTTTAAACGGCGGCAATACGCAGTATTTT
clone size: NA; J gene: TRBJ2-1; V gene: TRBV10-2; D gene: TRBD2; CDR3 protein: CASSESTSGLNEQFF; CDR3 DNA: TGCGCCAGCAGTGAGTCCACTAGCGGGTTGAATGAGCAGTTCTTC
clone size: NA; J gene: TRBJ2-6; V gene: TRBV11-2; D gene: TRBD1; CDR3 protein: CASMTRTGDSGANVLTF; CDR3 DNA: TGTGCCAGCATGACCCGAACAGGGGACTCTGGGGCCAACGTCCTGACTTTC
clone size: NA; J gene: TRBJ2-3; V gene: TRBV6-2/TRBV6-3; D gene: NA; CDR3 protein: CASSVHSDTQYF; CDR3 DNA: TGTGCCAGCAGTGTCCACTCGGATACGCAGTATTTT
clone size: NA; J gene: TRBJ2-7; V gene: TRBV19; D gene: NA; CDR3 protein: CASSLSPGREIRDEQYF; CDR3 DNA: TGTGCCAGTAGTCTCTCCCCGGGACGGGAGATTCGTGACGAGCAGTACTTC
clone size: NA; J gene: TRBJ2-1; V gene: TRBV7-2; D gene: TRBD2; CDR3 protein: CASSLFTSGSNEQFF; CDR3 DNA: TGTGCCAGCAGCTTATTCACTAGCGGGAGTAATGAGCAGTTCTTC
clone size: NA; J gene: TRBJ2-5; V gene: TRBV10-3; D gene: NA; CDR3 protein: CAISEGGRKVETQYF; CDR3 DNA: TGTGCCATCAGTGAAGGTGGGAGAAAAGTAGAGACCCAGTACTTC
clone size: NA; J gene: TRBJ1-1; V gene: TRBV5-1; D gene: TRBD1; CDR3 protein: CASSPRQGRTEAFF; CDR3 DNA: TGCGCCAGCAGCCCACGACAGGGGCGCACTGAAGCTTTCTTT
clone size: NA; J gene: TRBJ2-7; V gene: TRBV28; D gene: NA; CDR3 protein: CASSLTTALGEQYF; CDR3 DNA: TGTGCCAGCAGTTTAACTACCGCGCTGGGGGAGCAGTACTTC
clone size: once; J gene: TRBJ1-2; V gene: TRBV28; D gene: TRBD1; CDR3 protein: CASSTGGYGYTF; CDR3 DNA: TGTGCCAGCAGTACAGGGGGCTATGGCTACACCTTC
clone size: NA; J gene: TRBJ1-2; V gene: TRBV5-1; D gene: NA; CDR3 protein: CASSLDVSSIYGYTF; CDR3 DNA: TGCGCCAGCAGCTTGGATGTCAGTTCCATCTATGGCTACACCTTC
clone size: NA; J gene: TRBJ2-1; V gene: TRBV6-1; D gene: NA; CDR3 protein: CASSEHGAYNEQFF; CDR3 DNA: TGTGCCAGCAGTGAGCACGGGGCATACAATGAGCAGTTCTTC
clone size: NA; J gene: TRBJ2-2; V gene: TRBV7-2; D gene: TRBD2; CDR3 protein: CASSAVGWREGRGGELFF; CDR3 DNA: TGTGCCAGCAGCGCCGTGGGATGGCGGGAGGGCCGCGGCGGGGAGCTGTTTTTT
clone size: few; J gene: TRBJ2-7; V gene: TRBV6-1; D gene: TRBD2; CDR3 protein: CASSEEGTRDHEQYF; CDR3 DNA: TGTGCCAGCAGTGAAGAGGGGACTAGAGACCACGAGCAGTACTTC
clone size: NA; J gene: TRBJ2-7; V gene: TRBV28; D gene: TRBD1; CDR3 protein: CASSFTGGLYEQYF; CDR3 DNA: TGTGCCAGCAGTTTTACAGGGGGCTTATACGAGCAGTACTTC
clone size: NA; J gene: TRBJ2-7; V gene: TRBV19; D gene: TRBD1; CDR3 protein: CASTYGTGEGYEQYF; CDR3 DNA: TGTGCCAGTACATATGGGACAGGGGAAGGCTACGAGCAGTACTTC
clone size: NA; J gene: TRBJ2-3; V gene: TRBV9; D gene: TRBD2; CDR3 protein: CASSPGLAGSTDTQYF; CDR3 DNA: TGTGCCAGCAGCCCAGGACTAGCGGGCAGCACAGATACGCAGTATTTT
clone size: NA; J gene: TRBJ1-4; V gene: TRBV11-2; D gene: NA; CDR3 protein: CASSLIRRGEKLFF; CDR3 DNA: TGTGCCAGCAGCTTAATACGACGGGGGGAAAAACTGTTTTTT
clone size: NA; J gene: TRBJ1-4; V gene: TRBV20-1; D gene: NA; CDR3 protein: CSASLGGSLNEKLFF; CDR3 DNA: TGCAGTGCTAGTCTGGGCGGCAGCCTGAATGAAAAACTGTTTTTT
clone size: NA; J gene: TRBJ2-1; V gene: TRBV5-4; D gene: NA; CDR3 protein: CASSLMWGPSSYNEQFF; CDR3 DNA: TGTGCCAGCAGCTTGATGTGGGGCCCGAGCTCCTACAATGAGCAGTTCTTC
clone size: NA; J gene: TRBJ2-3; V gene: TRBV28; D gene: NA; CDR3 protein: CASSFGGADGDTQYF; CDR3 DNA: TGTGCCAGCAGTTTTGGCGGGGCCGATGGGGATACGCAGTATTTT